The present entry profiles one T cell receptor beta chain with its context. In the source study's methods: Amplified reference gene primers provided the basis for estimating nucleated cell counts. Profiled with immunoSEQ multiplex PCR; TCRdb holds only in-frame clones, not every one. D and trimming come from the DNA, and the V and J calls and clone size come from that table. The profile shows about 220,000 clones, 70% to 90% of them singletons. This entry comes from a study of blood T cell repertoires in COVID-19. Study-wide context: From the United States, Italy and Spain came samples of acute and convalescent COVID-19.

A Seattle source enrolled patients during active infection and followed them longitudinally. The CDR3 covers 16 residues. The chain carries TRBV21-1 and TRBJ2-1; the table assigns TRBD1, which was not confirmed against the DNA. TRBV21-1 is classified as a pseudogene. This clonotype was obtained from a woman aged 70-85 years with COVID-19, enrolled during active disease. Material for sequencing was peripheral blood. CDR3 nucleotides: TGTGCCAGCAGCAAACTTCGGGACAGAAGCTACAATGAGCAGTTCTTC. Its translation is CASSKLRDRSYNEQFF.